This T cell receptor beta chain was sequenced for a study of T cells in Graves' hyperthyroidism and ophthalmopathy (dated by TCRdb to between 2019 and 2020). Some background on the complete study: Peripheral blood samples were taken at the time of initial diagnosis, prior to any treatment. In addition, the study compared T-cell repertoires in thyroid tissue and in blood from about six Graves' hyperthyroidism patients. An independent validation cohort of under 20 hyperthyroidism patients and over 15 patients who later progressed to ophthalmopathy tested prospective prediction of ophthalmopathy. After blood sampling, hyperthyroidism patients were treated with methimazole at a starting dose of 30 mg daily, and ophthalmopathy patients were treated with high-dose intravenous methylprednisolone. To identify TCR V-J signatures that set the groups apart, the researchers used a discovery cohort of approximately 98 patients, made up of about 44 with Graves' ophthalmopathy and 57 with stable Graves' hyperthyroidism. The roughly 100 discovery patients were randomly split 7:3 into training and test sets. The paper describes TCR Vbeta CDR3 sequencing of fewer than 150 peripheral blood samples, made up of roughly 40 ophthalmopathy patients, around 78 hyperthyroidism patients and 17 progressor patients. The study at large found these results: Most expanded thyroid clonotypes (frequency above 0.001) were also detected in blood, suggesting blood repertoires may reflect thyroid immune responses. Sample size was not statistically predetermined, and blinding of investigators to group allocation was not performed. Ophthalmopathy was separated from stable hyperthyroidism by a 13 V-J signature model, with 87.88% sensitivity and 81% to 83% specificity obtained in cross-validation and 80%/75% obtained in testing. During validation, the model predicted progression to ophthalmopathy a median of approximately 6.5 months ahead of onset, with around 70% sensitivity and 72.22% specificity.

Hyperthyroidism patients were newly diagnosed, with disease duration under 2 months, and aged 18 to 65 years. Patients with uncontrolled infections, other autoimmune diseases, pregnancy or lactation were excluded. Diagnoses relied on clinical symptoms, serum thyroxine and TRAb, thyroid ultrasound and orbital computed tomography. Blood from progressor patients was collected at the time of first diagnosis with hyperthyroidism, before any ophthalmopathy symptoms had appeared. PBMCs were isolated from about 9.2 ml of fresh peripheral blood by Ficoll-Paque density gradient centrifugation. Progressor patients were defined as those initially diagnosed with Graves' hyperthyroidism in whom ophthalmopathy developed during follow-up. Total RNA was extracted using Trizol reagent, and RNA quality was assessed on an Agilent 2100 Bioanalyzer. The CDR3 runs 19 residues from the cysteine to the phenylalanine. Only the CDR3 part of the read is kept: 57 bases, read in frame from the first base. Between the V and J ends, shortened by 0 bases and 6 bases respectively, the junction contains 21 bases. As encoded in the germline V gene, CDR1 is MNHEY while CDR2 is SVGAGI.

Only a few counts were recorded for this clonotype. Its target antigen remains unknown. The record has no base qualities; no much larger clone is one base away. Amplification of TCR beta CDR3 regions was carried out from RNA transcripts. For the first round of RT-PCR on the TCR CDR3, the HTBI primer set was used together with the Qiagen OneStep RT-PCR kit. Libraries were constructed in a second round of multiplex PCR, after which size selection and purification were carried out. Sequencing of the libraries was done on an Illumina HiSeq2000 using paired-end 100 bp reads. The authors' pipeline ran thus. Raw data were processed with SOAPnuke, discarding reads with adapters, uncalled bases, mean Phred below 15, or no exact constant-primer or identifier match. COPE v1.2.5 was used to merge the high-quality paired reads, and each unique nucleotide sequence was defined as a clonotype. Clonotypes were aligned to IMGT TRBV, TRBD and TRBJ reference segments using MiTCR v1.1. The analysis included only V-J combinations with a frequency above 0.0001, which together covered roughly 99% of the repertoires. The TCS score was defined as the ratio of F50 (clonal expansion) to E x V (chaos), calculated using BLOSUM62-based TCRdist between CDR3 peptides within each V-J. Welch's t-statistics and random forest reduced some 510 V-J features to roughly 13, which were used in a naive Bayes classifier (R e1071). TCRdb trimmed public reads at Q25 via fastp, called clones via MiXCR and kept in-frame beta chains. Rows with one shared CDR3 protein collapse into an entry with the most common genes and DNA. The authors' filters were not applied to this entry. In all, the sample holds around 250,000 distinct CDR3 sequences, and roughly 14% of those were seen once. In total, the top ten clones hold about 14% of the sample.

The sequence was collected from a woman aged 40 to 50 with Graves' hyperthyroidism that later progressed to Graves' ophthalmopathy. The sequence links TRBV6-5 to TRBJ1-6; TRBD1 is a weak D gene call, 6 bases matching. Sequencing input: blood. DNA sequence: TGTGCCAGCAGTTACTCGATCGCGGGGGGGCTGATTCTTAATTCACCCCTCCACTTT. Its amino acids are CASSYSIAGGLILNSPLHF.